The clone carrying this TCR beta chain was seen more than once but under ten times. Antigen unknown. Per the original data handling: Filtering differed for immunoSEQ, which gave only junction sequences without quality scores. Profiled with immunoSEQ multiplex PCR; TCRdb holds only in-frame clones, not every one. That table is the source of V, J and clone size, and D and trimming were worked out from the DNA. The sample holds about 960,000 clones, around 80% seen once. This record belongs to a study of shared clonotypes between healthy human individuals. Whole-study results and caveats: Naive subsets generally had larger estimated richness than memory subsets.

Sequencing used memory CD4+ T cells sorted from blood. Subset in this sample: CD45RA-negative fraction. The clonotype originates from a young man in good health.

The DNA of the CDR3 is TGCAGCGTTGGAGAAGTGGGCTATGGCTACACCTTC. The encoded protein is CSVGEVGYGYTF. This chain joins TRBV29-1 and TRBJ1-2; D unclear. The CDR3 covers 12 residues. From germline, CDR1 is SQVTM and CDR2 ANQGSEA. Trimming took 4 bases from V and 4 from J, leaving 10 bases between them.